This TCR beta chain was recovered during a study of control samples from healthy donors and cancer patients. The CDR3 runs 15 residues. Germline V gene data show CDR1 as SGDLS and CDR2 as YYNGEE. V lost 0 bases and J lost 5, with 14 bases in between. This clone was seen a handful of times. Sequencing was performed with immunoSEQ multiplex PCR; in TCRdb, only in-frame clones are kept and a portion is missing. This sample has 90,000 to 110,000 clones, with 80% to 90% found just once. The source material was blood. The J gene is TRBJ2-5, the V gene TRBV9, with no clear D. The clonotype was recovered from a woman in her 50s in good health. The CDR3 loop reads CASSVGLVYGETQYF. CDR3 sequence (DNA): TGTGCCAGCAGCGTAGGTCTGGTGTATGGGGAGACCCAGTACTTC.